The T cell receptor beta chain under discussion was sequenced for a study of beta chain features in type 1 diabetes. Turning to the study itself: Age, gender, cell numbers and subset yield matched between patients and controls. Study-level points and caveats: Type 1 diabetes patients showed a moderate but significant shortening of TCRB CDR3s in all four CD4+ subsets.

Germline V gene data show CDR1 as SGHAT and CDR2 as FQNNGV. The CDR3 contains 15 residues. The V and J ends lost 0 bases and 1 base respectively, with 7 bases between them. Every bit of the isolated RNA underwent reverse transcription, so sequencing read expressed TCRB transcripts. Average reads for naive, central memory and regulatory T cell samples were around 4 million. TCRdb keeps only in-frame clones here, not all; method: immunoSEQ multiplex PCR. The sample records hundreds of thousands of clones, 8% being singletons. Comments on this clone: The antigen is undetermined.

Staining for CD45RO/CCR7/CD25/CD127/CD95/CD27 allowed sorting of CD4+ naive, central memory, regulatory and stem cell-like memory cells. The J gene is TRBJ2-1, the V gene TRBV11-2; no reliable D call. The specimen was central memory CD4+ T cells from blood. The TCR was taken from a woman aged 18-29 years in good health. The CDR3 is CASSLDGRSYNEQFF. In DNA form, the CDR3 reads TGTGCCAGCAGCTTAGACGGGCGTTCCTACAATGAGCAGTTCTTC.